The clone carrying this TCR beta chain was detected only a few times. Antigen: not known. Trimming pared 6 bases from V and 0 bases from J, leaving 11 bases between. This CDR3 is built from 14 residues. The germline gives CDR1 MNHNS, CDR2 SASEGT. The data belong to a study of shared clonotypes between healthy human individuals. Study-level findings and limits: Clonotype sharing among donors was expected to depend on sequencing depth.

The assay was immunoSEQ multiplex PCR, and TCRdb's table has in-frame clones only and misses some. The sample yields some 1,100,000 clones, around 82% seen once. What was sequenced was memory CD4+ T cells from PBMCs. Subset denoted: CD45RA-negative fraction. The sequence derives from a man aged 18 to 30 in good health. Some clones in this sample may be carry-over from other donors' samples. The V gene is TRBV6-1, the J gene TRBJ1-1; no reliable D call. The CDR3 reads CASRPGQMNTEAFF. CDR3 sequence (DNA): TGTGCCAGCAGACCAGGTCAGATGAACACTGAAGCTTTCTTT.